The 9 T cell receptor beta chains given below trace back to one sample, sequenced in a study of cytomegalovirus exposure and HLA in healthy donors. PCR employed 60 Vbeta and 13 Jbeta primers. Produced via immunoSEQ multiplex PCR; TCRdb's table is partial and in-frame only. The repertoire consists of around 120,000 clones, with 80% occurring once and the leading ten covering about 3.3%. Source material: PBMCs. These receptors were obtained from a male donor in good health and CMV-seronegative.

This chain links TRBV27 with TRBJ2-6, with TRBD2 as a possible D gene (6 bases). Looked up from germline, CDR1 is MNHEY and CDR2 is SMNVEV (reference sequence). The CDR3 loop spans 16 amino acids. V shed 0 bases and J shed 0 bases, with 6 bases lying between them. CDR3 bases: TGTGCCAGCAGTTTATCGCGGGGCTCTGGGGCCAACGTCCTGACTTTC. Translation gives CASSLSRGSGANVLTF.

V and J are TRBV6-5 and TRBJ2-7; 7 nucleotides match TRBD2. Unmatched junction bases numbered 14, after V lost 6 bases and J lost 6 bases. The CDR3 contains 15 residues. Germline values: CDR1 MNHEY, CDR2 SVGAGI. The CDR3, as DNA: TGTGCCAGCAGCTACCTGGGGGGGACCCTAGCCGAGCAGTACTTC. Translation gives CASSYLGGTLAEQYF.

This rearrangement joins TRBV7-9 to TRBJ2-7; TRBD1 might be the D (6 bases). Trimming took off 2 bases at V and 3 bases at J, with 11 bases between the two ends. Germline CDR1 SEHNR, CDR2 FQNEAQ (reference sequence). The CDR3 consists of 14 residues. The CDR3 coding sequence is TGTGCCAGCAGCTTATGGACAGAGGGCTACGAGCAGTACTTC. Its protein is CASSLWTEGYEQYF.

V usage is TRBV5-1 and J usage is TRBJ2-3, with unresolved D. Germline V gives CDR1 SGHRS, CDR2 YFSETQ. V was pared by 4 bases and J by 4 bases, with 7 bases between. This CDR3 comprises 12 residues. The CDR3 here is CASSLESDTQYF. CDR3 bases: TGCGCCAGCAGCCTAGAATCAGATACGCAGTATTTT.

The chain recombines TRBV30 with TRBJ1-2; 8 bases line up with TRBD1. V lost 3 bases, J lost 0 bases, and 6 bases stayed unmatched. This CDR3 spans 15 amino acids. From germline, CDR1 is GTSNPN and CDR2 SVGIG (reference sequence). CDR3: CAWSGQGPANYGYTF. The CDR3 DNA is TGTGCCTGGAGCGGACAGGGCCCCGCTAACTATGGCTACACCTTC.

The genes are TRBV4-1 and TRBJ2-7; 14 bases align to TRBD2. From germline, CDR1 is MGHRA and CDR2 YSYEKL. Trimming cost V 4 bases and J 3 bases; bases outside gene matches: 5. The CDR3 has 16 residues. In nucleotides, the CDR3 is TGCGCCAGCAGCCTGGGACTAGCGGGAGTGGGCTACGAGCAGTACTTC. It translates to CASSLGLAGVGYEQYF.

V and J are TRBV11-2 and TRBJ2-3; tentative D call: TRBD1 (6 bases). The CDR3 totals 16 residues. CDR1 SGHAT and CDR2 FQNNGV come from the germline V gene. Trimming took off 6 bases at V and 4 bases at J, with 20 bases between the two ends. CDR3 protein: CASRQLKGENADTQYF. The CDR3, as DNA: TGTGCCAGCAGACAGCTGAAGGGGGAGAACGCAGATACGCAGTATTTT.

V usage is TRBV30 and J usage is TRBJ2-5; TRBD1 matches 8 bases. The CDR3 has 14 residues. Germline CDR1 is GTSNPN and CDR2 is SVGIG (reference sequence). Trimming at V came to 5 bases and at J to 4 bases, leaving 9 bases not matched to a gene. The CDR3 nucleotides are TGTGCCTGGGCGCCTGGGGGACAGGTAGAGACCCAGTACTTC. It is translated as CAWAPGGQVETQYF.

V usage is TRBV19 and J usage is TRBJ1-5, with 9 bases identical to TRBD1. The germline V gene has CDR1 LNHDA and CDR2 SQIVND (reference sequence). CDR3 length: 15 amino acids. V was clipped by 4 bases and J by 7 bases; unmatched bases: 8. The CDR3 nucleotides are TGTGCCAGTAGTACCGGACAGGGGAGAGAACAGCCCCAGCATTTT. It codes for CASSTGQGREQPQHF.